The clone carrying this T cell receptor beta chain came up once. The antigen remains unidentified. The sample belongs to a study of T cell responses to AZD1222 COVID-19 vaccine. Method: immunoSEQ multiplex PCR; TCRdb's copy keeps in-frame clones and lacks some. The sample has roughly 160,000 clones, over 80% seen once. Study outcomes and limitations: Reports say nearly half of spike-specific TCRs go after unmutated variant regions. Seropositive status at baseline applied to only five to seven AZD1222 recipients.

The sequencing used peripheral blood, collected on day 0 of AZD1222 vaccination. This TCR was recovered from an adult in good health.

The CDR3 bases are TGTGCCAGCAGCCAAGGCCAGGGGACTCAGCCCCAGCATTTT. Encoded protein: CASSQGQGTQPQHF. The chain has TRBV7-9 and TRBJ1-5; tentative D call: TRBD1 (6 bases). Germline V gives CDR1 SEHNR, CDR2 FQNEAQ (reference sequence). The CDR3 contains 14 residues. V was shortened by 5 bases and J by 6 bases, with 14 bases between the two germline ends.